This TCR beta chain was observed in a study of blood T cell repertoires in COVID-19. Study information: The United States, Italy and Spain provided the acute and convalescent COVID-19 samples.

Original handling: Reference gene primer amplification in the assay estimated nucleated cell counts. The method was immunoSEQ multiplex PCR; TCRdb's version includes in-frame clones alone and lacks a portion of them. V and J calls and clone size follow that table, whereas D and trimming were derived from the DNA. Among 250,000 to 350,000 clones listed, 70% to 90% were seen once. Deletions cut 0 bases from V and 4 bases from J, with 15 bases between. This CDR3 spans 16 amino acids. In germline, CDR1 is LGHNA, CDR2 YNFKEQ. Participants had their cohort set by participant-reported clinical history. Recovered status applied to Cohort 3 donors who had two consecutive negative PCRs. It also applied to those with clearance or with symptom resolution.

J is TRBJ1-2 and V is TRBV4-2, with a possible D match to TRBD1 (6 bases). The sequencing input was PBMCs or T cells enriched from blood (not recorded which). The sequence came from a woman aged 25 to 39 who had recovered from COVID-19. The CDR3 DNA reads as TGTGCCAGCAGCCAAGATTTGACAGGTGGTAGCTATGGCTACACCTTC. Translated: CASSQDLTGGSYGYTF.